This T cell receptor (beta chain) is drawn from a study of T cells after yellow fever vaccination. TCRdb passed the 5' RACE reads through MiXCR, listing each CDR3 protein once. This repertoire shows over 120,000 distinct CDR3 sequences, less than 8.5% found once; its top ten account for more than 0.6%. Study-wide points: Most primary-vaccination clones reappeared after the booster (96% CD4, approximately 88% CD8). Clonotypes appearing in both CD4 and CD8 compartments existed, and their share was small.

This clonotype has only a few counts. Its antigen is as yet unknown. This TCR was recovered from a man in his thirties or forties who received the YFV17D yellow fever vaccine. This specimen was CD4+ T cells sorted from PBMCs, taken 10 days after the yellow fever booster vaccination.

The CDR3 region is CSARRLAGLADTQYF. The DNA of the CDR3 is TGCAGTGCAAGGAGACTAGCGGGACTGGCGGATACGCAGTATTTT. The chain is built from TRBV20-1 and TRBJ2-3; 11 nucleotides agree with TRBD2. The junction had 11 bases not matched to a gene; V was cut back by 6 bases and J by 6 bases. The CDR3 extends over 15 amino acids. Germline V gives CDR1 DFQATT, CDR2 SNEGSKA (reference sequence).